This entry is about one T cell receptor beta chain. This sample is part of a study of identifying expanded T cells in peripheral blood. CDR1 SGHTA and CDR2 FQGNSA come from the germline V gene. Trimming removed 0 bases at V and 8 bases at J, with 4 bases between. The CDR3 is made up of 11 amino acids. Assay: immunoSEQ multiplex PCR; the TCRdb copy retains only in-frame clones and omits some. Here the sample spans about 81,000 clones, less than 90% being singletons. During the collection period, no donor immune events like infections were recorded. This TCR derives from a person aged 18-70 years in good health. Sequencing was carried out using blood. The chain joins TRBV7-2 to TRBJ1-2; D remains unclear. The CDR3 sequence is CASSLAEGYTF. The CDR3 DNA reads as TGTGCCAGCAGCTTAGCTGAGGGCTACACCTTC.